The text below deals with one T cell receptor (beta chain). As yet, its antigen is unknown. This clone may be a read error of a much larger clone one base away. The data stem from a study of response to subunit inactivated influenza vaccine. Germline V gene data show CDR1 as SGHTA and CDR2 as FQGNSA. The CDR3 has 13 amino acids. TCRdb fed the RT-PCR reads into MiXCR, producing one record per CDR3 protein. The table has about 520,000 distinct CDR3 sequences, about 7.2% seen once. Overall study findings and caveats: After each seasonal influenza vaccination, few new T cells are recruited, the authors suggested.

The material was PBMCs from blood, obtained around 25 months after vaccination. The sequence came from a man between 50 and 69 years old who received an inactivated influenza vaccine. The rearrangement uses TRBV7-2 and TRBJ2-2; possible D gene TRBD2, 6 bases. CDR3 DNA sequence: TGTGCCAGCAGCTTATTTGCACCCGGGGAGGTGTTTTTT. It translates to CASSLFAPGEVFF.